This is a list of T cell receptor beta chains from one sample in a study of graft-versus-host responses after intestinal transplantation. Clones were read by immunoSEQ multiplex PCR, and TCRdb kept only the in-frame ones, dropping some. This sample has about 73,000 clones, with nearly 90% found just once. These TCRs' antigens remain unknown. Material: unstimulated CD8+ T cells sorted from spleen or lymph node cells, obtained before transplant. The origin of the receptors is a human donor who was the organ donor for an intestinal transplant. Both conserved end residues are part of each CDR3. The D gene is left open where the match is weak. A row's size may be missing; if present it is once, few, many or a size class.

>.|TRBV18|.|TRBJ2-3
TGTGCCAGCTCACCCGGGACTCACGGTGATACGCAGTATTTT
CASSPGTHGDTQYF
>.|TRBV19|.|TRBJ1-6
TGTGCCCGAGACAGTAATTCACCCCTCCACTTT
CARDSNSPLHF
>.|TRBV4-2|TRBD1|TRBJ1-1
TGTGCCAGCAGCCAAGACGACAGGGGTGGCACTGAAGCTTTCTTT
CASSQDDRGGTEAFF
>.|TRBV29-1|.|TRBJ1-1
TGCAGCGTCATACAGGAGAACACTGAAGCTTTCTTT
CSVIQENTEAFF
>.|TRBV9|TRBD1|TRBJ1-2
TGTGCCAGCAGCGCGCCCCTCGGGGGGGGACAGAGAAACTATGGCTACACCTTC
CASSAPLGGGQRNYGYTF
>.|TRBV28|TRBD1|TRBJ1-2
TGTGCCAGCAGTTTATATCAGGGGGTTGGGCGGGATGGCTACACCTTC
CASSLYQGVGRDGYTF
>.|TRBV2|TRBD1|TRBJ1-2
TGTGCCAGCAGATGGACAGGCGGGGATGGCTACACCTTC
CASRWTGGDGYTF
>.|TRBV18|TRBD2|TRBJ2-3
TGTGCCGGATCAAAGGAGACTAGCCCAGATACGCAGTATTTT
CAGSKETSPDTQYF
>.|TRBV4-3|.|TRBJ1-3
TGCGCCAGCAGCCAAGGGCAGACTTCTGGAAACACCATATATTTT
CASSQGQTSGNTIYF
>once|TRBV7-9|.|TRBJ2-6
TGTGCCAGCAGCGTAGATAGGGGCTCTGGGGCCAACGTCCTGACTTTC
CASSVDRGSGANVLTF
>.|TRBV7-9|.|TRBJ2-5
TGTGCCAGCAGCTTATTTCCCCCGCGTTCGCTTTCACAAGAGACCCAGTACTTC
CASSLFPPRSLSQETQYF